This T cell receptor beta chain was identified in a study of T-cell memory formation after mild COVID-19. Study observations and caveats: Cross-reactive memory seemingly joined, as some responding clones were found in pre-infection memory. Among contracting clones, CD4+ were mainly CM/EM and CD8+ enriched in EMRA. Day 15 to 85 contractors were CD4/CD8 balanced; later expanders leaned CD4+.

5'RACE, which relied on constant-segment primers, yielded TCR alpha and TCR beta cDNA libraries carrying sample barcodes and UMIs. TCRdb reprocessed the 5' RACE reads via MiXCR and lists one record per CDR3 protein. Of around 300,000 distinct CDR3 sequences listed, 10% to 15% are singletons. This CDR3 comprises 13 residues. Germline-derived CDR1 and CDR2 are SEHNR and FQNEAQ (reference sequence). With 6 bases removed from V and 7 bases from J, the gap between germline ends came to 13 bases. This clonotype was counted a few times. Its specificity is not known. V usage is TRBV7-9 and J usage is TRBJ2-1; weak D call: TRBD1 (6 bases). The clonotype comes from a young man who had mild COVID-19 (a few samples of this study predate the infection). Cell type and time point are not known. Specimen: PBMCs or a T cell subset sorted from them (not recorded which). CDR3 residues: CASSRYRENEQFF. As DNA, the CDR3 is TGTGCCAGCAGTAGGTACAGGGAGAATGAGCAGTTCTTC.